These 3 T cell receptor beta chains share one sample of origin, sequenced in a study of blood T cell repertoires in COVID-19. Sequencing was performed with immunoSEQ multiplex PCR; in TCRdb, only in-frame clones are kept and a portion is missing. The data contain 65,000 or so clones, around 80% of them singletons. Sequencing was carried out using peripheral blood. Receptors originate from a man aged 60 to 69 with acute or convalescent COVID-19.

V is TRBV27 and J is TRBJ2-7; weak D call: TRBD2 (5 bases). Germline V lookup: CDR1 MNHEY, CDR2 SMNVEV (reference sequence). Trimming shortened V by 9 bases and J by 0 bases, and 12 bases separated the two germline ends. The CDR3 contains 13 residues. The CDR3 region has the DNA TGTGCCAGTCACTCGGGGTTCTCCTACGAGCAGTACTTC. Protein: CASHSGFSYEQYF.

The rearrangement links TRBV28 to TRBJ1-2; D not certain. V lost 8 bases and J 8 bases, leaving 12 bases between the germline ends. The V gene's germline CDR1 is MDHEN and CDR2 SYDVKM. The CDR3 is 11 residues long. CDR3: CASSFQEGYTF. CDR3 in DNA: TGTGCCAGCTCATTTCAAGAGGGCTACACCTTC.

This rearrangement joins TRBV5-4 to TRBJ1-2; D uncertain. Germline CDR1 is SGHNT and CDR2 is YYREEE (reference sequence). Trimming took off 3 bases at V and 4 bases at J, with 13 bases between the two ends. The CDR3 length is 14 residues. The CDR3 DNA reads as TGTGCCAGCAGCTCGGGATTGGGTCTCTATGGCTACACCTTC. This gives the protein CASSSGLGLYGYTF.